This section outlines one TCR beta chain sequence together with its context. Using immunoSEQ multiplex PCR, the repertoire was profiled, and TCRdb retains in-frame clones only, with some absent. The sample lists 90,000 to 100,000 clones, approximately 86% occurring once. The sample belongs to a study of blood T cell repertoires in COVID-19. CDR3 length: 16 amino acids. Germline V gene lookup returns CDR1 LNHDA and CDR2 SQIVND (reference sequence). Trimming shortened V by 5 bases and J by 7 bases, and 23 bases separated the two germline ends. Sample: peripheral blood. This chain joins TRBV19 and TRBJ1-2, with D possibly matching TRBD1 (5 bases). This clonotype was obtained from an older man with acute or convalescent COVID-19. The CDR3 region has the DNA TGTGCCAGTAGTCCCTTGGGGCAACATCGGTATGGTGGCTACACCTTC. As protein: CASSPLGQHRYGGYTF.